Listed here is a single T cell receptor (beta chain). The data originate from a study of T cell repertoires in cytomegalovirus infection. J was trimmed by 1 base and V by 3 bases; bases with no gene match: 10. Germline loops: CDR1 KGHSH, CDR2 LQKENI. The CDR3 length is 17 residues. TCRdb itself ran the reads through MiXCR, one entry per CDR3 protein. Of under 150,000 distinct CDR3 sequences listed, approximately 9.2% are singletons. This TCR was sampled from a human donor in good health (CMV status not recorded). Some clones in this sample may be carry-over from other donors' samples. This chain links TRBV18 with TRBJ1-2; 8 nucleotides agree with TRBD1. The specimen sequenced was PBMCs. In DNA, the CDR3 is TGTGCCAGCTCACCCCTGCCAGGGGGCGCTTATAACTATGGCTACACCTTC. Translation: CASSPLPGGAYNYGYTF.